A single sample gave rise to the 32 T cell receptor beta chains below, sequenced in a study. One entry per CDR3 protein results from TCRdb running MiXCR on the RT-PCR reads. The data contain 650,000 to 800,000 distinct CDR3 sequences, 12% to 15% of them seen just once; the ten biggest clones take up 3.6%. The sample comprised memory CD4+ T cells from blood. These TCRs come from a female donor in good health, serving as a healthy control.

The chain employs TRBV19 and TRBJ2-6, with 9 nucleotides matching TRBD1. Germline CDR1 and CDR2: LNHDA and SQIVND (reference sequence). This CDR3 region has 18 residues. J lost 0 bases, V lost 4 bases, and 7 bases had no gene match. The CDR3 loop reads CASSTRTGATSGANVLTF. The CDR3 nucleotides read TGTGCCAGTAGTACCCGGACAGGGGCGACCTCTGGGGCCAACGTCCTGACTTTC.

The rearrangement links TRBV20-1 to TRBJ1-5, with a possible D match to TRBD1 (5 bases). Germline values: CDR1 DFQATT, CDR2 SNEGSKA (reference sequence). Trimming stripped 2 bases from V and 0 bases from J, with 17 bases between. The CDR3 runs to 17 residues. DNA of the CDR3: TGCAGTGCTAGACCGGGACCCACACACTATAGCAATCAGCCCCAGCATTTT. This translates into CSARPGPTHYSNQPQHF.

This clonotype was seen more than once but under ten times. The rearrangement joins TRBV20-1 to TRBJ2-7; 11 nucleotides line up with TRBD2. This CDR3 has 15 residues. The germline CDR1 and CDR2 sequences are DFQATT and SNEGSKA (reference sequence). The junction had 7 bases not matched to a gene; V was cut back by 1 base and J by 5 bases. In DNA form, the CDR3 reads TGCAGTGCTAGAGTTAGCGGGAGGGCCCGGAACGAGCAGTACTTC. Amino acids: CSARVSGRARNEQYF.

This clonotype has at least ten counts. The chain carries TRBV7-2 and TRBJ2-3; 9 bases fit TRBD1. Losses at the gene ends were 4 bases for V and 1 base for J; bases not matched to a gene: 9. The CDR3 sequence is 17 residues long. CDR1 is SGHTA, CDR2 FQGNSA, per germline. CDR3 region: CASSSDRGSLGTDTQYF. CDR3 coding DNA: TGTGCCAGCAGCTCGGACAGGGGAAGTTTGGGCACAGATACGCAGTATTTT.

This chain joins TRBV5-1 and TRBJ1-1; D call uncertain. CDR1 and CDR2 (germline): SGHRS, YFSETQ. The CDR3 has 14 amino acids. Trimming removed 4 bases at V and 3 bases at J, with 13 bases between. The CDR3 DNA follows: TGCGCCAGCAGCCCCCGGACTCGCGACACTGAAGCTTTCTTT. Protein: CASSPRTRDTEAFF.

The chain is built from TRBV18 and TRBJ1-1; D call uncertain. Trimming took off 2 bases at V and 1 base at J, with 8 bases between the two ends. CDR1 and CDR2 (germline): KGHSH, LQKENI. The CDR3 length is 14 residues. The CDR3 spells CASSPIESNTEAFF. In DNA, the CDR3 is TGTGCCAGCTCACCAATTGAGTCGAACACTGAAGCTTTCTTT. The variable domain in full, completed from reference TRBV18 and TRBJ1-1, reads NAGVMQNPRHLVRRRGQEARLRCSPMKGHSHVYWYRQLPEEGLKFMVYLQKENIIDESGMPKERFSAEFPKEGPSILRIQQVVRGDSAAYFCASSPIESNTEAFFGQGTRLTVV.

As concerns this clonotype: Relative to the germline gene, one junction end is altered; a read error may explain this. V and J are TRBV7-7 and TRBJ2-5; 9 bases fit TRBD2. Germline V gene data show CDR1 as SSHAT and CDR2 as FNYEAQ (reference sequence). The CDR3 extends over 15 amino acids. CDR3 residues: CASSLDGTSFKTQYF. Here the CDR3 DNA reads TGTGCTAGCAGCTTAGACGGGACTAGCTTCAAGACCCAGTACTTC.

This clonotype occurred a few times. The rearrangement joins TRBV6-5 to TRBJ1-2; TRBD1 agrees at 7 bases. This CDR3 region has 15 residues. Germline CDR1 reads MNHEY; CDR2 reads SVGAGI. V trimming: 5 bases; J trimming: 2 bases; junction bases outside the gene matches: 8. This CDR3 is CASSRGRGTNYGYTF. The CDR3 nucleotides read TGTGCCAGCAGTCGCGGCAGGGGGACAAACTATGGCTACACCTTC.

This clonotype occurred a few times. V and J are TRBV6-5 and TRBJ2-7; 7 nucleotides align to TRBD2. Germline CDR1 reads MNHEY; CDR2 reads SVGAGI. Germline trimming cut 7 bases from V and 5 bases from J; bases unmatched to any gene: 11. The CDR3 totals 14 residues. CDR3 DNA: TGTGCCAGCACTCCGGGAGGATCTAGGAACGAGCAGTACTTC. It translates to CASTPGGSRNEQYF.

This rearrangement joins TRBV6-5 to TRBJ2-1; no clear D gene. V lost 9 bases, J lost 10 bases, and 22 bases lay in between. The CDR3 consists of 14 residues. CDR1 is MNHEY and CDR2 is SVGAGI in the germline V gene. This chain's CDR3 is CASKSGPSMGEQFF. CDR3 DNA sequence: TGTGCCAGTAAATCTGGGCCCAGCATGGGAGAGCAGTTCTTC.

This chain links TRBV25-1 with TRBJ2-2, with 9 bases lining up with TRBD2. The CDR3 is made up of 15 amino acids. The J segment lost 5 bases and the V segment lost 3 bases, leaving 4 bases of the junction unmatched. Looked up from germline, CDR1 is MGHDK and CDR2 is SYGVNS. CDR3 nucleotides: TGTGCCAGCAGTGATTGGCGGGAGGGGACCGGGGAGCTGTTTTTT. The encoded protein is CASSDWREGTGELFF.

The CDR3 DNA sequence: TGTGCCAGCAGCCAGCGCGGGGACCAGTACTTC. Translating it yields CASSQRGDQYF. This sequence joins TRBV7-2 and TRBJ2-5; possibly TRBD2 for D (6 bases). V was pared by 5 bases and J by 10 bases, with 11 bases between. Looked up from germline, CDR1 is SGHTA and CDR2 is FQGNSA. This CDR3 is 11 amino acids long.

In its sample, this clonotype was seen many times. The chain employs TRBV20-1 and TRBJ2-7; tentative D call: TRBD2 (6 bases). V lost 1 base and J lost 3, with 10 bases in between. There are 13 residues in the CDR3. Germline V gives CDR1 DFQATT, CDR2 SNEGSKA (reference sequence). The CDR3 DNA is TGCAGTGCTAGAGCGGGAGCGAACTACGAGCAGTACTTC. Translating gives CSARAGANYEQYF.

This clonotype was observed at least ten times. The J gene is TRBJ2-2, the V gene TRBV12-3 or TRBV12-4; TRBD1 matches 7 bases. The length of the CDR3 is 15 residues. J was trimmed by 1 base and V by 3 bases; bases with no gene match: 2. CDR3 residues: CASSFRTGNTGELFF. The CDR3 coding sequence is TGTGCCAGCAGTTTTAGGACAGGGAACACCGGGGAGCTGTTTTTT.

The rearrangement joins TRBV20-1 to TRBJ1-2; TRBD1 might be the D (5 bases). Germline CDR1 and CDR2: DFQATT and SNEGSKA (reference sequence). V was pared by 3 bases and J by 4 bases, with 9 bases between. The CDR3 loop spans 12 amino acids. The CDR3 is CSASRGAYGYTF. The CDR3 DNA reads TGCAGTGCTAGTAGGGGCGCCTATGGCTACACCTTC.

The chain links TRBV20-1 to TRBJ1-4, with D perhaps matching TRBD1 (5 bases). Germline V gene lookup returns CDR1 DFQATT and CDR2 SNEGSKA (reference sequence). V lost 5 bases, J lost 8 bases, and 12 bases lay in between. This CDR3 is built from 12 residues. In nucleotides, the CDR3 is TGCAGTGCTTCGGGGGGGTCGGAAAAACTGTTTTTT. Encoded protein: CSASGGSEKLFF.

About this clonotype itself: The junction and the germline gene differ at one end; a read error may be behind it. The chain employs TRBV6-2 or TRBV6-3 and TRBJ2-1; 7 bases match TRBD2. The CDR3 covers 14 residues. Per the germline V gene, CDR1 is MNHEY and CDR2 is SVGEGT. CDR3: CATRRERADNGQFF. The CDR3 nucleotides read TGTGCCACTCGGCGGGAGAGGGCTGACAATGGGCAGTTCTTC.

The CDR3 spells CASSSSGGLSGANVLTF. In DNA form, the CDR3 reads TGTGCCAGCAGTTCCTCGGGAGGCCTCTCTGGGGCCAACGTCCTGACTTTC. The gene calls are TRBV6-2 or TRBV6-3 and TRBJ2-6; TRBD2 agrees at 7 bases. The CDR3 sequence is 17 residues long. The V gene end was trimmed by 4 bases and the J gene end by 0 bases; junction bases not matched to a gene: 6. The germline V gene encodes CDR1 MNHEY and CDR2 SVGEGT.

This clonotype was detected many times. V is TRBV7-2 and J is TRBJ2-7; TRBD2 aligns across 7 bases. The CDR3 covers 13 residues. J was trimmed by 6 bases and V by 7 bases; bases with no gene match: 9. Germline V lookup: CDR1 SGHTA, CDR2 FQGNSA. CDR3 nucleotides: TGTGCCAGCAAGTTTGCGGGAGAGGGCGAGCAGTACTTC. This encodes CASKFAGEGEQYF.

This clonotype was recorded a few times. The V call is TRBV10-3, the J call TRBJ2-4; D gene ambiguous. The CDR3 extends over 14 amino acids. CDR1 and CDR2 from the germline V gene are ENHRY and SYGVKD. V lost 6 bases and J 8 bases, leaving 17 bases between the germline ends. DNA of the CDR3: TGTGCCATCAGAGATACTACACTTGGAGACATTCAGTACTTC. Its protein is CAIRDTTLGDIQYF.

This chain connects TRBV5-1 to TRBJ2-3; D not resolved. CDR3 size: 13 residues. Deletions cut 1 base from V and 6 bases from J, with 9 bases between. Germline loops: CDR1 SGHRS, CDR2 YFSETQ. The CDR3 DNA sequence: TGCGCCAGCAGCTTGATTATTTGGGATACGCAGTATTTT. As protein: CASSLIIWDTQYF.

This clonotype was found a few times. The rearrangement joins TRBV27 to TRBJ2-7, with 9 nucleotides matching TRBD1. CDR3 length equals 14 residues. V trimming: 7 bases; J trimming: 0 bases; junction bases outside the gene matches: 4. The germline gives CDR1 MNHEY, CDR2 SMNVEV (reference sequence). In DNA, the CDR3 is TGTGCCAGCACCTCGGGACAGGGCTCCTACGAGCAGTACTTC. It is translated as CASTSGQGSYEQYF.

This clonotype was counted ten times or more. This chain uses TRBV4-1 with TRBJ1-2; TRBD1 agrees at 8 bases. This CDR3 is built from 15 residues. Looked up from germline, CDR1 is MGHRA and CDR2 is YSYEKL. The V segment lost 2 bases and the J segment 2 bases; nucleotides outside the gene matches: 4. The DNA of the CDR3 is TGCGCCAGCAGCCAACCTACAGGGGGGAACTATGGCTACACCTTC. Protein product: CASSQPTGGNYGYTF.

This rearrangement joins TRBV10-3 to TRBJ1-5; D may be TRBD1 (5 bases). This CDR3 has 12 residues. Germline V CDR1 and CDR2: ENHRY, SYGVKD. Deletions cut 8 bases from V and 2 bases from J, with 7 bases between. The CDR3 coding sequence is TGTGCCATCGCACAGGGCAATCAGCCCCAGCATTTT. Translated: CAIAQGNQPQHF.

The V gene is TRBV5-1, the J gene TRBJ2-5; possibly TRBD1 or TRBD2 for D (5 bases each). Per germline, CDR1 SGHRS and CDR2 YFSETQ. The V gene lost 6 bases and the J gene lost 5 bases, with 17 bases spanning the gap. The CDR3 runs 14 residues. The CDR3, as DNA: TGCGCCAGCACCCACCGTGGGGGTTTCGAGACCCAGTACTTC. Its protein product is CASTHRGGFETQYF. Full variable domain (outside the CDR3, taken from reference TRBV5-1 and TRBJ2-5): KAGVTQTPRYLIKTRGQQVTLSCSPISGHRSVSWYQQTPGQGLQFLFEYFSETQRNKGNFPGRFSGRQFSNSRSEMNVSTLELGDSALYLCASTHRGGFETQYFGPGTRLLVL.

This clonotype appeared a few times. The gene calls are TRBV6-2 or TRBV6-3 and TRBJ1-5, with unresolved D. From germline, CDR1 is MNHEY and CDR2 SVGEGT. V lost 5 bases and J 9 bases, leaving 14 bases between the germline ends. This CDR3 region has 13 residues. This CDR3 is CASSDGLPAPQHF. Here the CDR3 DNA reads TGTGCCAGCAGTGACGGCCTACCGGCGCCCCAGCATTTT.

This clonotype appeared many times. V gene TRBV20-1 combines with J gene TRBJ2-1; 10 bases are a match to TRBD2. The length of the CDR3 is 13 residues. V lost 3 bases to trimming and J lost 6 bases; unmatched junction nucleotides: 2. The germline V gene encodes CDR1 DFQATT and CDR2 SNEGSKA (reference sequence). This CDR3 reads CSARSGRGNEQFF. The CDR3 DNA reads TGCAGTGCTAGGAGCGGGAGGGGCAATGAGCAGTTCTTC.

This clonotype was recorded at least ten times. The CDR3 region is CSASTPRGQGYGYTF. The DNA for the CDR3 is TGCAGTGCTAGCACCCCCCGGGGGCAGGGCTATGGCTACACCTTC. The chain combines TRBV20-1 with TRBJ1-2; a possible D gene is TRBD1 (6 bases). Germline V gene data show CDR1 as DFQATT and CDR2 as SNEGSKA (reference sequence). The CDR3 sequence is 15 residues long. V was pared by 3 bases and J by 4 bases, with 18 bases between.

Many counts were recorded for this clonotype. V usage is TRBV5-1 and J usage is TRBJ1-6; 7 bases align to TRBD1. The CDR3 is 15 amino acids. The germline V gene encodes CDR1 SGHRS and CDR2 YFSETQ. The V segment lost 4 bases and the J segment 10 bases; nucleotides outside the gene matches: 11. The CDR3 region has the DNA TGCGCCAGCAGCCTCGAGGGACAGCGGGCATCACCCCTCCACTTT. This sequence encodes CASSLEGQRASPLHF.

The V gene is TRBV20-1, the J gene TRBJ2-1; 9 bases align to TRBD2. This CDR3 comprises 14 residues. Germline trimming cut 4 bases from V and 4 bases from J; bases unmatched to any gene: 5. From germline, CDR1 is DFQATT and CDR2 SNEGSKA (reference sequence). The CDR3 DNA sequence: TGCAGTGCTAAGACTAGCGGCAGGTACAATGAGCAGTTCTTC. Amino acid sequence: CSAKTSGRYNEQFF.

V and J are TRBV12-3 or TRBV12-4 and TRBJ2-3; D gene uncertain. CDR3 length: 15 residues. With 8 bases removed from V and 3 bases from J, the gap between germline ends came to 18 bases. CDR3 sequence (DNA): TGTGCCAGCTCACCAAAGGTGCTAGAGACAGATACGCAGTATTTT. Protein: CASSPKVLETDTQYF.

In this sample, this clonotype turned up a few times. The gene calls are TRBV28 and TRBJ2-4; TRBD1 is a possible D gene (6 bases). The germline V and J ends were trimmed by 10 bases and 3 bases, with 13 bases remaining between them. CDR1 is MDHEN, CDR2 SYDVKM, per germline. The CDR3 loop spans 13 amino acids. CDR3 DNA sequence: TGTGCCACCTGGGGGCAGGACAAAAACATTCAGTACTTC. Translation: CATWGQDKNIQYF.